The clone carrying this T cell receptor beta chain was counted a few times. Its antigen is currently unknown. MiXCR, run by TCRdb on the 5' RACE reads, gives a single entry per CDR3 protein. Seen here are 45,000 to 65,000 distinct CDR3 sequences, 9.3% observed once, and the top ten hold about 11%. These data come from a study of T-cell memory formation after mild COVID-19. Study context: Largely donor-specific sequence clusters came from two donors.

Study results and caveats: A subset of responding clones appeared in pre-infection memory, suggesting cross-reactive memory joined.

With 6 bases removed from V and 4 bases from J, the gap between germline ends came to 15 bases. The CDR3 runs 15 residues. The germline V gene has CDR1 MNHEY and CDR2 SVGAGI. The chain combines TRBV6-5 with TRBJ2-2, with D unclear. Input material: PBMCs or a T cell subset sorted from them (not recorded which). This clonotype originated in an adult woman who had mild COVID-19 (a few samples of this study predate the infection). Cell type and time point are not known. The DNA of the CDR3 is TGTGCCAGCAGATCGGGCGTACAGTCCACCGGGGAGCTGTTTTTT. It codes for CASRSGVQSTGELFF.